The present entry profiles one TCR beta chain with its context. Germline trimming cut 0 bases from V and 4 bases from J; bases unmatched to any gene: 14. Germline V gives CDR1 SGHRS, CDR2 YFSETQ. The CDR3 is 18 residues long. Grouping used clinical history reported by participants in a survey and questionnaire. Recovered status in Cohort 3 required two negative PCRs, clearance, or symptom resolution. This entry belongs to a study of blood T cell repertoires in COVID-19. Across the study: Sources were T cells, B-cell-depleted T cells, or PBMCs; the material itself was cDNA or gDNA.

Some clones are missing from TCRdb's copy, which holds only in-frame ones; the method was immunoSEQ multiplex PCR. Among around 500,000 clones, 88% were seen once, and the ten largest hold 6.5% to 9.5%. The TCR comes from a woman in her fifties or sixties who had recovered from COVID-19. The chain is built from TRBV5-1 and TRBJ2-3; 7 nucleotides match TRBD1. The sample was PBMCs or T cells enriched from blood (not recorded which). The CDR3 sequence: CASSLEGSSGGLADTQYF. In DNA form, the CDR3 reads TGCGCCAGCAGCTTGGAAGGCAGTTCAGGGGGTCTGGCAGATACGCAGTATTTT.